A single sample is the source of the 21 T cell receptor beta chains below, sequenced in a study of immune characterization of retroperitoneal liposarcoma. TCRdb re-derived calls from the PCR reads in MiXCR, one entry per CDR3 protein. The sample has fewer than 2,500 distinct CDR3 sequences, about a third seen once. Sequenced material: tumor tissue. These TCRs come from a male donor with retroperitoneal liposarcoma.

In its sample, this clonotype ranks as large. The rearrangement links TRBV6-1 to TRBJ2-5, with D maybe TRBD1 (5 bases). The end of the DNA is better explained by TRBJ2-7, so the J call may be wrong. The germline gives CDR1 MNHNS, CDR2 SASEGT. The CDR3 runs to 14 residues. The CDR3 region has the DNA TGTGCCAGCACACAGGCCCCTCTAATGATCGAGCAGTACTTC. Translated, it gives CASTQAPLMIEQYF.

J is TRBJ2-1 and V is TRBV28; 11 bases fit TRBD2. The CDR3 is 16 residues long. Per germline, CDR1 MDHEN and CDR2 SYDVKM. V was pared by 2 bases and J by 9 bases, with 9 bases of the junction left unmatched. The chain's CDR3 is CASSLLGTSGGGEQFF. DNA for the CDR3: TGTGCCAGCAGTTTACTTGGGACTAGCGGAGGGGGTGAGCAGTTCTTC.

This clonotype appeared a few times. This may be a read error: a much more frequent sequence differs by one nucleotide. The CDR3 nucleotides are TGTGCCAGTAGCTTGCGGGGGGGAGAGCAGTACTTC. Translated: CASSLRGGEQYF. V usage is TRBV6-5 and J usage is TRBJ2-1; 9 bases fit TRBD2. The last part of the DNA fits TRBJ2-7 better; the J call may be wrong. CDR1 is MNHEY, CDR2 SVGAGI, per germline. The CDR3 is made up of 12 amino acids.

This chain connects TRBV6-1 to TRBJ2-5; D may be TRBD2 (5 bases). The CDR3 has 15 residues. Per the germline V gene, CDR1 is MNHNS and CDR2 is SASEGT. Trimming pared 1 base from V and 2 bases from J, leaving 11 bases between. The CDR3 DNA reads TGTGCCAGCAGTGAAGAGGGAGTGCTGCAAGAGACCCAGTACTTC. Translation gives CASSEEGVLQETQYF.

CDR3: CASSLGPTQDGYEQFF. CDR3 nucleotides: TGTGCCAGCAGCTTAGGCCCCACCCAGGATGGCTATGAGCAGTTCTTC. The chain has TRBV7-6 and TRBJ2-1, with no clear D. CDR3 length equals 16 residues. Germline assignment: CDR1 SGHVS and CDR2 FNYEAQ. V shed 1 base and J shed 8 bases, with 18 bases lying between them. Full variable domain (remainder filled in from reference TRBV7-6 and TRBJ2-1): GAGVSQSPRYKVTKRGQDVALRCDPISGHVSLYWYRQALGQGPEFLTYFNYEAQQDKSGLPNDRFSAERPEGSISTLTIQRTEQRDSAMYRCASSLGPTQDGYEQFFGPGTRLTVL.

A few counts support this clonotype. This may arise from a read error, as a much more abundant clone is one base away. The chain is built from TRBV6-1 and TRBJ2-5, with 10 bases lining up with TRBD1. This CDR3 has 15 residues. J lost 6 bases, V lost 7 bases, and 11 bases had no gene match. Germline CDR1 is MNHNS and CDR2 is SASEGT. The CDR3 DNA sequence: TGTGCCAGCACCCTCTCGTCGACAGGGGGCAAGACCCAGTACTTC. As protein: CASTLSSTGGKTQYF.

The gene calls are TRBV7-2 and TRBJ1-2; D remains ambiguous. The CDR3 has 11 amino acids. The V end lost 4 bases, the J end lost 13 bases, and 13 bases lay between the germline ends. Germline V gene lookup returns CDR1 SGHTA and CDR2 FQGNSA. The DNA for the CDR3 is TGTGCCAGCAGCTCCCTCGTGGTCAGCACCTTC. As protein: CASSSLVVSTF. The whole variable domain, remainder taken from reference TRBV7-2 and TRBJ1-2, is GAGVSQSPSNKVTEKGKDVELRCDPISGHTALYWYRQSLGQGLEFLIYFQGNSAPDKSGLPSDRFSAERTGGSVSTLTIQRTQQEDSAVYLCASSSLVVSTFGSGTRLTVV.

This clonotype counts as large. This chain links TRBV6-1 with TRBJ2-5; D may be TRBD2 (5 bases). CDR3 length equals 14 residues. Trimming removed 6 bases at V and 7 bases at J, with 18 bases between. Per germline, CDR1 MNHNS and CDR2 SASEGT. CDR3 residues: CASRSSASGMTQYF. The CDR3 DNA reads as TGTGCCAGCAGGTCAAGCGCTTCCGGGATGACCCAGTACTTC.

Within the sample, this clonotype is medium-sized (0.01 to 0.1%). The V call is TRBV27, the J call TRBJ2-2; possibly TRBD1 or TRBD2 for D (6 bases each). The V and J ends lost 5 bases and 4 bases respectively, with 11 bases between them. Germline V gives CDR1 MNHEY, CDR2 SMNVEV (reference sequence). The CDR3 runs 14 residues. CDR3 in DNA: TGTGCCAGCAGTCTACAGGGAGGCACCGGGGAGCTGTTTTTT. Its protein product is CASSLQGGTGELFF.

This clonotype is classed as medium-sized (0.01 to 0.1%). CDR3 in amino acids: CASSMGTSGIHQETQYF. The CDR3 DNA reads as TGTGCCAGCAGTATGGGGACTAGCGGGATCCACCAAGAGACCCAGTACTTC. The V and J genes are TRBV6-6 and TRBJ2-5; TRBD2 agrees at 13 bases. Per germline, CDR1 MNHNY and CDR2 SVGAGI (reference sequence). The junction had 6 bases not matched to a gene; V was cut back by 5 bases and J by 0 bases. CDR3 length: 17 residues.

The chain is built from TRBV12-3 or TRBV12-4 and TRBJ2-2, with D uncertain. The CDR3 loop spans 14 amino acids. V dropped 7 bases and J dropped 2 bases, with 11 bases sitting between them. The CDR3: CASTMQPNTGELFF. CDR3 in DNA: TGTGCCAGCACCATGCAACCTAACACCGGGGAGCTGTTTTTT.

This clonotype rates as medium-sized (0.01 to 0.1%). The gene calls are TRBV27 and TRBJ2-3; 10 bases match TRBD2. Germline loops: CDR1 MNHEY, CDR2 SMNVEV (reference sequence). The CDR3 is 17 residues long. The V gene end was trimmed by 5 bases and the J gene end by 7 bases; junction bases not matched to a gene: 15. CDR3 loop: CASSTSWSSGSMYTQYF. The CDR3 region has the DNA TGTGCCAGCAGTACATCCTGGTCTAGCGGGAGTATGTATACGCAGTATTTT.

The rearrangement uses TRBV7-2 and TRBJ2-5; no clear D. Germline V gives CDR1 SGHTA, CDR2 FQGNSA. The V and J ends lost 1 base and 5 bases respectively, with 17 bases between them. The CDR3 is 16 residues long. CDR3 amino acids: CASSLESVVVWETQYF. The CDR3 nucleotides are TGTGCCAGCAGCTTAGAGAGCGTAGTGGTCTGGGAGACCCAGTACTTC.

This clonotype was counted a few times. The gene calls are TRBV11-2 and TRBJ2-3, with a weak D call TRBD2 (7 bases). Germline CDR1 is SGHAT and CDR2 is FQNNGV. The V and J ends lost 8 bases and 0 bases respectively, with 15 bases between them. The CDR3 runs 15 residues. CDR3 loop: CASGGGTPSTDTQYF. The CDR3 coding sequence is TGTGCCAGCGGGGGGGGGACACCGAGCACAGATACGCAGTATTTT.

This sequence joins TRBV12-3 or TRBV12-4 and TRBJ2-5; 13 bases are a match to TRBD2. The tail of the sequence fits TRBJ2-1 better, so the J call may be wrong. This CDR3 spans 16 amino acids. The DNA for the CDR3 is TGTGCCAGCAGGCAGACTAGCGGGGGGCTGTACAATGAGCAGTTCTTC. Translation gives CASRQTSGGLYNEQFF.

By frequency in the sample, this clonotype is medium-sized (0.01 to 0.1%). V usage is TRBV6-5 and J usage is TRBJ2-5; 7 bases align to TRBD2. Germline-derived CDR1 and CDR2 are MNHEY and SVGAGI. The CDR3 has 13 amino acids. The J segment lost 1 base and the V segment lost 6 bases, leaving 2 bases of the junction unmatched. This chain's CDR3 is CASSWTSQETQYF. The DNA of the CDR3 is TGTGCCAGCAGCTGGACTAGCCAAGAGACCCAGTACTTC.

V gene TRBV12-3 or TRBV12-4 combines with J gene TRBJ1-1, with TRBD1 identical over 9 bases. The V segment lost 6 bases and the J segment 1 base; nucleotides outside the gene matches: 3. CDR3 size: 14 residues. CDR3 sequence: CASSQGQGNTEAFF. The CDR3 DNA reads TGTGCCAGCAGCCAGGGACAGGGGAACACTGAAGCTTTCTTT.

This chain connects TRBV30 to TRBJ2-2; D remains unclear. The CDR3 spans 16 residues. Trimming stripped 2 bases from V and 6 bases from J, with 19 bases between. Germline CDR1 reads GTSNPN; CDR2 reads SVGIG (reference sequence). CDR3 DNA sequence: TGTGCCTGGAGTTCCCATACGCTACTTGGGTCCGGGGAGCTGTTTTTT. It translates to CAWSSHTLLGSGELFF.

This chain links TRBV27 with TRBJ2-1, with TRBD1 identical over 9 bases. The CDR3 is 14 amino acids. Trimming removed 6 bases from V and 12 bases from J; junction bases left unmatched: 12. Germline lookup yields CDR1 MNHEY and CDR2 SMNVEV (reference sequence). The CDR3 protein is CASREYRGPGGQFF. The CDR3 coding sequence is TGTGCCAGCAGAGAGTACAGGGGGCCCGGTGGGCAGTTCTTC.

The rearrangement links TRBV6-1 to TRBJ2-1; D may be TRBD1 (5 bases). The length of the CDR3 is 13 residues. Between the trimmed V and J ends, which lost 2 bases and 13 bases, there was a span of 15 bases. CDR1 MNHNS and CDR2 SASEGT come from the germline V gene. The CDR3 spells CASSETRAETQFF. The CDR3 DNA reads as TGTGCCAGCAGTGAAACCAGGGCGGAGACCCAGTTCTTC.

To note about this clonotype: This may be a read error, as it is one base from a much larger clone. The chain joins TRBV7-9 to TRBJ2-3; the match to TRBD1 covers 9 bases. The J call may not be correct, given that the DNA end is closer to TRBJ2-1. From germline, CDR1 is SEHNR and CDR2 FQNEAQ (reference sequence). This CDR3 is built from 15 residues. In DNA, the CDR3 is TGTGCCAGCAGCTCTCCCGGGACAGGGTCAGGCGAGCAGTTCTTC. Its translation: CASSSPGTGSGEQFF.